The TCR beta chain under discussion was sequenced for a study of T cells in Graves' hyperthyroidism and ophthalmopathy. Germline V CDR1 and CDR2: SGHRS, YFSETQ. Between the trimmed V and J ends, which lost 0 bases and 3 bases, there was a span of 9 bases. This CDR3 spans 15 amino acids. On this clonotype: The antigen is not known.

TCR beta CDR3 sequences were amplified from RNA transcripts. HTBI primers were used for first-round RT-PCR of the TCR CDR3. TCRdb reanalysed the multiplex PCR reads using MiXCR and keeps one entry per CDR3 protein. In the table there are about 540,000 distinct CDR3 sequences, 46% of which are singletons. Stable Graves' hyperthyroidism meant no ophthalmopathy progression within 18 months. Pregnant or lactating patients were excluded, as were those with uncontrolled infection or other autoimmune disease. Points from the study as a whole: Most clonotypes expanded in thyroid above 0.001 were likewise present in blood.

The sequence came from a young woman with Graves' hyperthyroidism. This rearrangement joins TRBV5-1 to TRBJ2-2, with D possibly being TRBD1 (5 bases). The sequenced material came from peripheral blood or thyroid tissue (not recorded which). The CDR3 protein is CASSLALQDTGELFF. The CDR3 region has the DNA TGCGCCAGCAGCTTGGCCCTACAGGACACCGGGGAGCTGTTTTTT.